What follows describes a single TCR beta chain. The sample comes from a study of T cell responses to AZD1222 COVID-19 vaccine. Overall study: Both about-4-week and about-12-week second-dose recipients were combined.

CDR3 size: 15 residues. Germline CDR1 reads MGHRA; CDR2 reads YSYEKL. V lost 0 bases, J lost 2 bases, and 10 bases lay in between. The repertoire was sequenced with immunoSEQ multiplex PCR; TCRdb's copy has only in-frame clones and lacks some. The data hold 140,000 to 150,000 clones, with around 91% observed a single time. The material was peripheral blood, obtained on day 0 of AZD1222 vaccination. The receptor was isolated from an adult in good health. The chain couples TRBV4-1 to TRBJ2-5; possible D gene TRBD1, 5 bases. CDR3 sequence (DNA): TGCGCCAGCAGCCAAGAAGGGGTGGGACAAGAGACCCAGTACTTC. Amino acid sequence: CASSQEGVGQETQYF.